The TCR beta chain under discussion was sequenced for a study of CXCR3-negative and CXCR3-positive naive CD8 T cells. Study in general: The study obtained roughly 130 million TRB reads, about 1.5 +/- 0.3 million per library.

Details on this clonotype: Its antigen is unidentified.

UMI-labeled 5' RACE yielded the TRB cDNA libraries. For each CDR3 protein, TCRdb gives one entry from its re-call of the 5' RACE reads, without DNA. The listing contains 40,000 to 45,000 distinct CDR3 sequences. Study-wide results and limits: Higher TRB CDR3 hydrophobicity marked CXCR3-positive naive cells relative to CXCR3-negative naive cells. In cryopreserved cells, CXCR3 expression partially decreased, and fresh PBMCs were used in most assays. The TRBV-TRBJ usage of naive CXCR3-negative and CXCR3-positive cells was similar, but that of memory cells differed.

The CDR3 spans 15 residues. Germline-derived CDR1 and CDR2 are SEHNR and FQNEAQ (reference sequence). What was sequenced was naive CXCR3- CD8+ T cells from blood. Regarding subset: CD45RO-CCR7+CD27+CD95- naive CD8+ T cells lacking CXCR3 (TNR3-). The TCR originated in a human donor in good health. Some clones in this sample may be carry-over from other donors' samples. This rearrangement joins TRBV7-9 to TRBJ2-2; without DNA, the TCRdb call of TRBD2 cannot be checked. This CDR3 reads CASTWLGLNTGELFF.